This T cell receptor beta chain comes out of a study of T cell responses to AZD1222 COVID-19 vaccine. In regard to this clone: Its antigen is not identified.

Study findings and constraints: At baseline, just a handful of AZD1222 recipients tested seropositive. Nearly half of the spike-specific TCRs reportedly recognize variant regions that carry no mutations. It should be noted that donors were predominantly white British and more often female, and clonal diversity was possibly underestimated. Two AZD1222 doses significantly raised spike-specific TCR breadth and depth over controls.

V was clipped by 0 bases and J by 5 bases, with 9 bases between them. The length of the CDR3 is 13 residues. The germline V gene encodes CDR1 SGHNT and CDR2 YYREEE (reference sequence). Some clones are missing from TCRdb's copy, which holds only in-frame ones; the method was immunoSEQ multiplex PCR. The table shows about 130,000 clones, with approximately 84% occurring only once. The genes are TRBV5-4 and TRBJ2-7; D unresolved. This specimen consisted of peripheral blood, obtained on day 0 of AZD1222 vaccination. This clonotype was obtained from an adult in good health. CDR3 sequence: CASSLAQRNEQYF. The CDR3 DNA reads as TGTGCCAGCAGCTTGGCCCAGAGAAACGAGCAGTACTTC. Using reference TRBV5-4 and TRBJ2-7 for the parts outside the CDR3, the full variable domain is ETGVTQSPTHLIKTRGQQVTLRCSSQSGHNTVSWYQQALGQGPQFIFQYYREEENGRGNFPPRFSGLQFPNYSSELNVNALELDDSALYLCASSLAQRNEQYFGPGTRLTVT.